Each of the 25 T cell receptor beta chains below was sequenced from the same sample in a study of T-cell memory formation after mild COVID-19. TCRdb re-derived calls from the 5' RACE reads in MiXCR, one entry per CDR3 protein. The table lists 550,000 to 700,000 distinct CDR3 sequences, over 15% of them singletons. The sequenced material came from PBMCs or a T cell subset sorted from them (not recorded which). The receptors stem from an adult woman who had mild COVID-19 (a few samples of this study predate the infection). Cell type and time point are not known.

The chain employs TRBV24-1 and TRBJ1-2, with TRBD1 matching 10 bases. J was trimmed by 5 bases and V by 7 bases; bases with no gene match: 9. CDR3 length equals 15 residues. The germline V gene has CDR1 KGHDR and CDR2 SFDVKD. The CDR3 DNA reads as TGTGCCACCAGCCCAAACCGGGGACAGGGGTATGGCTACACCTTC. Translated: CATSPNRGQGYGYTF.

This chain links TRBV7-2 with TRBJ2-5, with TRBD2 matching 14 bases. V shed 1 base, J shed 5 bases, and the junction held 6 bases outside the gene matches. The CDR3 spans 17 residues. The germline gives CDR1 SGHTA, CDR2 FQGNSA. CDR3 DNA sequence: TGTGCCAGCAGCTTAGGGGGACTAGCGGGGGCACAGGAGACCCAGTACTTC. Its protein product is CASSLGGLAGAQETQYF.

The chain is built from TRBV7-9 and TRBJ2-7; no firm D call. The germline gives CDR1 SEHNR, CDR2 FQNEAQ (reference sequence). This CDR3 contains 15 residues. Deletions cut 1 base from V and 0 bases from J, with 10 bases between. CDR3 loop: CASSLVAAASYEQYF. CDR3 in DNA: TGTGCCAGCAGCTTAGTTGCGGCAGCCTCCTACGAGCAGTACTTC.

Only a few counts were recorded for this clonotype. V is TRBV7-9 and J is TRBJ2-7; TRBD1 agrees at 9 bases. The V segment lost 5 bases and the J segment 6 bases; nucleotides outside the gene matches: 17. Germline V CDR1 and CDR2: SEHNR, FQNEAQ (reference sequence). The CDR3 length is 17 residues. The CDR3 DNA reads as TGTGCCAGCAGCCCTTTAAGGGGGAGGACAGGGGCCTTCGAGCAGTACTTC. It specifies CASSPLRGRTGAFEQYF.

Points on this clonotype: This may be a read error, as it is one base from a much larger clone. This sequence joins TRBV2 and TRBJ2-1; 8 bases align to TRBD2. There are 14 residues in the CDR3. Germline loops: CDR1 SNHLY, CDR2 FYNNEI. Written as DNA, the CDR3 is TGTGCCATCAGTACGGGACTAGCCTACAATGAGCAGTTCTTC. Protein sequence: CAISTGLAYNEQFF.

Many counts were recorded for this clonotype. The gene calls are TRBV5-1 and TRBJ1-1; 7 bases match TRBD1. Trimming removed 4 bases from V and 4 bases from J; junction bases left unmatched: 7. Germline V lookup: CDR1 SGHRS, CDR2 YFSETQ. The CDR3 contains 14 residues. The CDR3 DNA sequence: TGCGCCAGCAGCCCCCGACAGGGAGGCACTGAAGCTTTCTTT. Translating gives CASSPRQGGTEAFF.

This clonotype was seen a few times. The CDR3 region has the DNA TGCGCCAGCAGCTTGAACGCGGGGTGGGGCACAGATACGCAGTATTTT. Translation: CASSLNAGWGTDTQYF. The J gene is TRBJ2-3, the V gene TRBV5-1; possibly TRBD2 for D (6 bases). Trimming left V 1 base short and J 1 base short, with 13 bases between. Germline CDR1 SGHRS, CDR2 YFSETQ. The CDR3 has 16 residues.

CDR3 sequence (DNA): TGTGCCAGTTGGCTAGGTGCTGGGGCCAACGTCCTGACTTTC. Protein sequence: CASWLGAGANVLTF. This sequence joins TRBV6-2 or TRBV6-3 and TRBJ2-6; the D is unclear. The germline V gene encodes CDR1 MNHEY and CDR2 SVGEGT. The V end lost 9 bases, the J end lost 2 bases, and 11 bases lay between the germline ends. CDR3 length equals 14 residues.

The rearrangement joins TRBV6-5 to TRBJ1-1; D gene unclear. The CDR3 runs 12 residues. Germline V gene sequence: CDR1 MNHEY, CDR2 SVGAGI. Trimming took 10 bases from V and 11 from J, leaving 20 bases between them. The CDR3 protein is CATRGDWGGAFF. The CDR3 DNA reads as TGTGCCACCAGAGGCGACTGGGGAGGCGCTTTCTTT.

This clonotype turned up a few times. This chain connects TRBV5-1 to TRBJ2-1; 7 bases are a match to TRBD2. CDR3 length equals 15 residues. Trimming took 0 bases from V and 4 from J; bases not matched to a gene: 4. Germline CDR1 SGHRS, CDR2 YFSETQ. CDR3 DNA: TGCGCCAGCAGCTTGGCGGGGGGAGAGTACAATGAGCAGTTCTTC. Its protein product is CASSLAGGEYNEQFF.

This chain joins TRBV7-9 and TRBJ2-3, with TRBD1 matching 10 bases. J was trimmed by 5 bases and V by 4 bases; bases with no gene match: 9. The germline CDR1 and CDR2 sequences are SEHNR and FQNEAQ (reference sequence). The CDR3 covers 16 residues. The CDR3 loop is CASSWWVRDRGDTQYF. The CDR3 nucleotides are TGTGCCAGCAGCTGGTGGGTCCGGGACAGGGGAGATACGCAGTATTTT.

This clonotype came up many times. V and J are TRBV7-2 and TRBJ2-1; no clear D. From germline, CDR1 is SGHTA and CDR2 FQGNSA. This CDR3 contains 13 residues. With 2 bases removed from V and 4 bases from J, the gap between germline ends came to 6 bases. CDR3 sequence reads: CASSLLGYNEQFF. In nucleotides, the CDR3 is TGTGCCAGCAGCTTACTAGGGTACAATGAGCAGTTCTTC.

J is TRBJ1-6 and V is TRBV3-1; D is uncertain. The CDR3 contains 12 residues. The germline V gene encodes CDR1 LGHDT and CDR2 YNNKEL (reference sequence). V was shortened by 0 bases and J by 9 bases, with 3 bases between the two germline ends. CDR3 coding DNA: TGTGCCAGCAGCCAAGATCGTTCACCCCTCCACTTT. Its translation: CASSQDRSPLHF.

The chain combines TRBV5-5 with TRBJ2-7, with 7 nucleotides matching TRBD2. V was clipped by 4 bases and J by 7 bases; unmatched bases: 14. Looked up from germline, CDR1 is SGHKS and CDR2 is YYEKEE (reference sequence). The CDR3 totals 15 residues. This chain's CDR3 is CASSPTGTNFWEQYF. The CDR3 DNA sequence: TGTGCCAGCAGCCCGACCGGGACTAACTTCTGGGAGCAGTACTTC. The variable domain in full, completed from reference TRBV5-5 and TRBJ2-7, reads DAGVTQSPTHLIKTRGQQVTLRCSPISGHKSVSWYQQVLGQGPQFIFQYYEKEERGRGNFPDRFSARQFPNYSSELNVNALLLGDSALYLCASSPTGTNFWEQYFGPGTRLTVT.

This clonotype occurred a few times. This chain joins TRBV4-1 and TRBJ2-7; a possible D gene is TRBD1 (6 bases). From germline, CDR1 is MGHRA and CDR2 YSYEKL. V lost 4 bases and J 0 bases, leaving 10 bases between the germline ends. The CDR3 extends over 14 amino acids. The CDR3 sequence: CASSPRQDSYEQYF. The CDR3 DNA reads as TGCGCCAGCAGCCCGCGACAGGACTCCTACGAGCAGTACTTC.

The chain couples TRBV11-3 to TRBJ2-2; D is unclear. The CDR3 extends over 14 amino acids. Germline CDR1 reads SGHNT; CDR2 reads YENEEA. The V and J ends lost 5 bases and 6 bases respectively, with 13 bases between them. The CDR3 protein is CASSNPQRPGELFF. The CDR3 nucleotides are TGTGCCAGCAGCAATCCCCAGAGGCCCGGGGAGCTGTTTTTT. The variable domain in full, with the rest retrieved from reference TRBV11-3 and TRBJ2-2, is EAGVVQSPRYKIIEKKQPVAFWCNPISGHNTLYWYLQNLGQGPELLIRYENEEAVDDSQLPKDRFSAERLKGVDSTLKIQPAELGDSAVYLCASSNPQRPGELFFGEGSRLTVL.

In nucleotides, the CDR3 is TGCGCCAGCAGTCCGCTAGCGACCGGGGAGCTGTTTTTT. Translating it yields CASSPLATGELFF. This chain uses TRBV5-1 with TRBJ2-2, with D possibly TRBD2 on 6 matching bases. Trimming took off 5 bases at V and 5 bases at J, with 10 bases between the two ends. Germline lookup yields CDR1 SGHRS and CDR2 YFSETQ. The CDR3 loop spans 13 amino acids.

This clonotype was observed a handful of times. The V call is TRBV7-9, the J call TRBJ2-7, with TRBD1 matching 12 bases. CDR3 size: 16 residues. Trimming removed 4 bases from V and 1 base from J; junction bases left unmatched: 5. Per germline, CDR1 SEHNR and CDR2 FQNEAQ (reference sequence). CDR3 in amino acids: CASSSPGQGASYEQYF. DNA for the CDR3: TGTGCCAGCAGCTCACCGGGACAGGGGGCTTCCTACGAGCAGTACTTC.

V is TRBV6-5 and J is TRBJ1-2; no clear D gene. Germline lookup yields CDR1 MNHEY and CDR2 SVGAGI. V gave up 2 bases and J gave up 4 bases, with 8 bases separating them. CDR3 length: 13 amino acids. CDR3 region: CASSYDPFYGYTF. In DNA, the CDR3 is TGTGCCAGCAGTTACGATCCCTTCTATGGCTACACCTTC.

This clonotype came up a few times. V is TRBV6-5 and J is TRBJ1-2; 12 nucleotides align to TRBD1. V dropped 4 bases and J dropped 8; count of bases not matched to a gene: 8. Germline CDR1 MNHEY, CDR2 SVGAGI. This CDR3 has 15 residues. CDR3 residues: CASSSGQGAVGGYTF. CDR3 DNA sequence: TGTGCCAGCAGTTCGGGACAGGGGGCCGTTGGGGGCTACACCTTC.

This clonotype was found a few times. The genes are TRBV4-3 and TRBJ2-7; TRBD2 matches 9 bases. The CDR3 is made up of 16 amino acids. Germline CDR1 reads LGHNA; CDR2 reads YSLEER. Trimming removed 0 bases from V and 2 bases from J; junction bases left unmatched: 5. CDR3 DNA: TGCGCCAGCAGCCAAGATCCCGCGGGAGGGCCCTACGAGCAGTACTTC. It encodes CASSQDPAGGPYEQYF.

This clonotype was recorded a few times. The chain is built from TRBV19 and TRBJ2-1; possibly TRBD1 for D (6 bases). CDR3 length: 13 residues. Trimming took 6 bases from V and 4 from J, leaving 10 bases between them. Per the germline V gene, CDR1 is LNHDA and CDR2 is SQIVND (reference sequence). CDR3: CASSADSYNEQFF. DNA for the CDR3: TGTGCCAGTAGCGCGGACAGTTACAATGAGCAGTTCTTC.

This clonotype came up a few times. This chain joins TRBV20-1 and TRBJ1-5; 10 bases agree with TRBD1. With 5 bases clipped from V and 6 bases from J, the junction kept 7 bases outside the gene matches. This CDR3 contains 14 residues. Germline V CDR1 and CDR2: DFQATT, SNEGSKA (reference sequence). CDR3 loop: CSADGTGDRQPQHF. DNA of the CDR3: TGCAGTGCTGACGGGACAGGGGATCGTCAGCCCCAGCATTTT.

This chain connects TRBV19 to TRBJ1-2; tentative D call: TRBD1 (5 bases). Germline V gene lookup returns CDR1 LNHDA and CDR2 SQIVND (reference sequence). V was trimmed by 5 bases and J by 8 bases, leaving 18 bases between them. The length of the CDR3 is 14 residues. The CDR3 coding sequence is TGTGCCAGTAGTCTTTACCAGGGCCCCTCGGGCTACACCTTC. Translation gives CASSLYQGPSGYTF. Looking up the rest from reference TRBV19 and TRBJ1-2 gives the full variable domain: DGGITQSPKYLFRKEGQNVTLSCEQNLNHDAMYWYRQDPGQGLRLIYYSQIVNDFQKGDIAEGYSVSREKKESFPLTVTSAQKNPTAFYLCASSLYQGPSGYTFGSGTRLTVV.

This clonotype has more than one count but fewer than ten. The chain employs TRBV7-7 and TRBJ2-1, with 14 nucleotides matching TRBD2. Trimming removed 5 bases from V and 11 bases from J; junction bases left unmatched: 8. Germline loops: CDR1 SSHAT, CDR2 FNYEAQ (reference sequence). This CDR3 is built from 15 residues. CDR3 sequence reads: CASSPTGLAGGQQFF. CDR3 coding DNA: TGTGCCAGCAGCCCTACCGGACTAGCGGGGGGCCAGCAGTTCTTC.